A single T cell receptor beta chain is shown here with its context. Its antigen remains unidentified. Per-base quality was not reported, and no clone a single base away is much larger than it. The data belong to a study of control samples from healthy donors and cancer patients (dated by TCRdb to 2019 to 2021). The library was made by the immunoSEQ multiplex PCR assay. TCRdb carries this immuneACCESS record with in-frame sequences only. Its versions omit some clonotypes, under half of them owing to an unresolved V gene in the studies checked, with the rest unexplained. The sample records about 120,000 clones, over 85% of which are singletons. The ten largest clones represent about 3.6% of the sample. CDR1 and CDR2, per the germline V gene, are SGHVS and FQNEAQ. From the cysteine through the phenylalanine, the CDR3 covers 14 amino acids. Only the CDR3 DNA is retained, 42 bases long and in frame from the first base. The trim is 1 base for V and 1 base for J, with a gap of 4 bases between the germline ends.

The sequence derives from a man aged 25 to 40 in good health. Sequencing was done on a sample of blood. The rearranged chain carries TRBV7-8 and TRBJ2-2, with no reliable assignment of the D segment. The CDR3 in this case is CASSLGGNTGELFF. The base sequence is TGTGCCAGCAGCTTAGGGGGGAACACCGGGGAGCTGTTTTTT.